This T cell receptor (beta chain) comes out of a study of blood T cell repertoires in COVID-19. Study details: The samples span acute and convalescent COVID-19 from the United States, Italy and Spain. From T cells, B-cell-depleted T cells, or PBMCs came the material, which was cDNA or gDNA.

Trimming stripped 2 bases from V and 2 bases from J, with 10 bases between. The CDR3 sequence is 15 residues long. From germline, CDR1 is SGHRS and CDR2 YFSETQ. In the original analysis: Amplifying reference gene primers gave estimates of nucleated cell counts. This table comes from immunoSEQ multiplex PCR, and its TCRdb copy is limited to in-frame clones, with some not included. V and J calls and clone size follow that table, whereas D and trimming were derived from the DNA. Seen here are 60,000 to 95,000 clones, 90% observed once, and the top ten hold roughly 15%. The sequence derives from a woman older than 75 with active or convalescent COVID-19. Sample: peripheral blood. V gene TRBV5-1 combines with J gene TRBJ2-2; perhaps TRBD1 as D (6 bases). CDR3 sequence reads: CASSFGQINTGELFF. The CDR3 nucleotides are TGCGCCAGCAGCTTTGGACAGATAAACACCGGGGAGCTGTTTTTT.